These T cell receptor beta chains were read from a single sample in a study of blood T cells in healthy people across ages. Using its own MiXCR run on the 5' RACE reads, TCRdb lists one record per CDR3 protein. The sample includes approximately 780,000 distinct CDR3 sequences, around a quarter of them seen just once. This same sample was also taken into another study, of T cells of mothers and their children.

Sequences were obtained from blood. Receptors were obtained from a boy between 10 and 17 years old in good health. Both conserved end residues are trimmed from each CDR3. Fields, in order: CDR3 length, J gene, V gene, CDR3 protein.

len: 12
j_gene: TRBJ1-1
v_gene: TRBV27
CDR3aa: ASSTQGGWEEAF

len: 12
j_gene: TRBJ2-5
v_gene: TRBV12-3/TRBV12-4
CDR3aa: ASTHRTGRETQY

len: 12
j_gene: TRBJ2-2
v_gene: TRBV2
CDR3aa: ASRGPTNTGELF

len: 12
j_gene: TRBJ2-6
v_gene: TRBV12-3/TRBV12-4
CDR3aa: ASSFQGTANVLT

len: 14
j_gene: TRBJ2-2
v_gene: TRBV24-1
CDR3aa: ATSDFEAINTGELF

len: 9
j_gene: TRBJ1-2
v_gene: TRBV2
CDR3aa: ASSEAGDPA

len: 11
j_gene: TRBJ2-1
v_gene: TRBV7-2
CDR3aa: ATTAKSWGEQF

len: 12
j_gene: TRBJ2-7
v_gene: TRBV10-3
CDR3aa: AISDPDRAGEQY

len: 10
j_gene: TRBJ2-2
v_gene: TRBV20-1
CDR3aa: SASHRPGELF

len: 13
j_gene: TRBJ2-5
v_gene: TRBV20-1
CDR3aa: SARIDDRGQETQY

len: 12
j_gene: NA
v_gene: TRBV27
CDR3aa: ASSFSEGSYEQY

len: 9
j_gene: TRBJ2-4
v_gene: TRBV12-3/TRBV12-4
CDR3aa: ASSELNIQY

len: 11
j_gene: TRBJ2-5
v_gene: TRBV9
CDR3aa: ASSPKTGLEQY

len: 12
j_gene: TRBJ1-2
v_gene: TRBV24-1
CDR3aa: ATSDAGQEHGYT

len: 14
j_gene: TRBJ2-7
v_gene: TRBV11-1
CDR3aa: ASSRNGLASSYEQY

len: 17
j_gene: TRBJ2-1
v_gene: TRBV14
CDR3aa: ASSQDPYTGTGSRNEQF

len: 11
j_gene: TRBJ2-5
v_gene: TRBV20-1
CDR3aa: SAVRVSQETQY

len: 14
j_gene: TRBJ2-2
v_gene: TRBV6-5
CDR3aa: ASSYWGTSNTGELF

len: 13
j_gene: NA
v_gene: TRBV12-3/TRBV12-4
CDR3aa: ASSFLSGGGGEQF

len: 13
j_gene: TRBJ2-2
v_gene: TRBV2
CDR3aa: ASSEGGRNTGELF

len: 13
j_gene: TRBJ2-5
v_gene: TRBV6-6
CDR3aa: AARDRSGPRETQY

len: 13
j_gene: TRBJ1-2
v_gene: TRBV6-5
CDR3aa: ASSPTGVANYGYT

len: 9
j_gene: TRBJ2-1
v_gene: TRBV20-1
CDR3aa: SARSDNEQF

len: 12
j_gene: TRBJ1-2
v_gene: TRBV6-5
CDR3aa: ASSYSYGNYGYT

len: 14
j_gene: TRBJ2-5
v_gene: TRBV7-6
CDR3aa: ASSPLGTGDQETQY

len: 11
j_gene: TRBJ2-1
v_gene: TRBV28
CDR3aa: ASSPAGDNEQF

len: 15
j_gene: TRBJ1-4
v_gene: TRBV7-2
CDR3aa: ASSLPRTAATNEKLF

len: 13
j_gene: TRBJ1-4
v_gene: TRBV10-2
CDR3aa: ASRDIRESNEKLF

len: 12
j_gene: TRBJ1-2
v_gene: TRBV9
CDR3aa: ASSVGQVGYGYT

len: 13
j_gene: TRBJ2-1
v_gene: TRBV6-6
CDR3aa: ASSPQLAGGNEQF

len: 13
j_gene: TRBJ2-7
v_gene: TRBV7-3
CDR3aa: ASSLRPGASYEQY

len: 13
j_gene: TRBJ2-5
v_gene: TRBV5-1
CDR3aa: ASSLTGTGEETQY

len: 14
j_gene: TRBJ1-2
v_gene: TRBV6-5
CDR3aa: ASSYSLSRANYGYT

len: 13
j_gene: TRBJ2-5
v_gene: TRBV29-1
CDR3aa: SQNFLDHKQETQY

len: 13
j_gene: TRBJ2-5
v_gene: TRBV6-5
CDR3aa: ASSYSGTRKETQY

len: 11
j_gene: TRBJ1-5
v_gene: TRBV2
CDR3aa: ASTKGDNQPQH